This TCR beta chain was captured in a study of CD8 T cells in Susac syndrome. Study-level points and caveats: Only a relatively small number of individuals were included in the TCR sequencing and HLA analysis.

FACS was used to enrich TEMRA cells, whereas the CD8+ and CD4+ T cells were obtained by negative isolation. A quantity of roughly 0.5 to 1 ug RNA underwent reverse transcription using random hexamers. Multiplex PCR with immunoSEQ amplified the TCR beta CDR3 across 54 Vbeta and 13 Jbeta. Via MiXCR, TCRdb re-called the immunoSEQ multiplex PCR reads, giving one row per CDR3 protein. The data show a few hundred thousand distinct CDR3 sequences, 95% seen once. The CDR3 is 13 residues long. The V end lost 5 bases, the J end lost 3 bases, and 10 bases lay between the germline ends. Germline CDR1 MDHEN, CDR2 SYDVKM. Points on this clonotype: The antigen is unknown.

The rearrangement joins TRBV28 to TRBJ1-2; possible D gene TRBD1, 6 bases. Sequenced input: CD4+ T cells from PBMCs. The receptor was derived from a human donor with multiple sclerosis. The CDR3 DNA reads TGTGCCAGCAGTCGGGACACGGACTATGGCTACACCTTC. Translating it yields CASSRDTDYGYTF.